This T cell receptor beta chain was found in a study of spatial heterogeneity in lung cancer. A unique molecular identifier was carried by every single TCR cDNA molecule. MiXCR, applied by TCRdb to the 5' RACE reads, yields one record per CDR3 protein. The repertoire consists of 7,300 or so distinct CDR3 sequences, with around 15% occurring once and the leading ten covering approximately 8.1%. Looked up from germline, CDR1 is SGHVS and CDR2 is FQNEAQ. The V gene end was trimmed by 5 bases and the J gene end by 3 bases; junction bases not matched to a gene: 6. This CDR3 is built from 16 residues. This clonotype was observed at least ten times. Its antigen is currently unknown. This beta chain is an off-target read within a library intended for alpha chains, so its frequency means little. Time point indicated: sample taken at primary tumor resection. No cells were sorted before sequencing. The whole RNA sequenced was extracted from tumor, nontumor lung or frozen PBMC.

Whole-study results and caveats: Intratumoral expanded alpha and beta TCR counts were found to track tumor mutation counts.

The clonotype originates from a female donor with early-stage non-small cell lung cancer. This chain links TRBV7-8 with TRBJ2-3; 12 nucleotides match TRBD2. The sample here was lung tumor tissue, taken at surgery. The CDR3 here is CASSRRTSGATDTQYF. CDR3 nucleotide sequence: TGTGCCAGCAGCAGAAGGACTAGCGGGGCAACAGATACGCAGTATTTT.